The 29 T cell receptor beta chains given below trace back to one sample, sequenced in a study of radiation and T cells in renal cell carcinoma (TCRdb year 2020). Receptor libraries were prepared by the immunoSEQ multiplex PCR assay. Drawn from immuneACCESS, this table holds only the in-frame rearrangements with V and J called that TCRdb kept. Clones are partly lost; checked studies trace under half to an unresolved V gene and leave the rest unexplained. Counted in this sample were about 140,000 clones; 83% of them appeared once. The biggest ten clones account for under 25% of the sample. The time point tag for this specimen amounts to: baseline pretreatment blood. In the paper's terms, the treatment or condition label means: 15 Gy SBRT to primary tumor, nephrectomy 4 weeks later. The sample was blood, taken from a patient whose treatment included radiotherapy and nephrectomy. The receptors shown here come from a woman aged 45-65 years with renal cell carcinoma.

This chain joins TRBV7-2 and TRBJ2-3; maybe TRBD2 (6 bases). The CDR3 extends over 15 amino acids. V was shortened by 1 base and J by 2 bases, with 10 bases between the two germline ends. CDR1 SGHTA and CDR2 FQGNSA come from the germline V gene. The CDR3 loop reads CASSLVGLNTDTQYF. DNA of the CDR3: TGTGCCAGCAGCTTAGTGGGACTGAACACAGATACGCAGTATTTT.

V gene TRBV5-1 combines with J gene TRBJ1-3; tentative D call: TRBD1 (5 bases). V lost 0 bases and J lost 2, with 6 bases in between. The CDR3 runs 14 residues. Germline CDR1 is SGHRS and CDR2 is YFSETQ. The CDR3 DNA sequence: TGCGCCAGCAGCTTGGGGACACCTGGAAACACCATATATTTT. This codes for CASSLGTPGNTIYF.

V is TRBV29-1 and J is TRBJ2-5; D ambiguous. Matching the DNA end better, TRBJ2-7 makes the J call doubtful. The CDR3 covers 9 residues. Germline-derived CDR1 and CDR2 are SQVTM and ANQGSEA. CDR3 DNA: TGCAGCGTAAAAGACGAGCAGTACTTC. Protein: CSVKDEQYF.

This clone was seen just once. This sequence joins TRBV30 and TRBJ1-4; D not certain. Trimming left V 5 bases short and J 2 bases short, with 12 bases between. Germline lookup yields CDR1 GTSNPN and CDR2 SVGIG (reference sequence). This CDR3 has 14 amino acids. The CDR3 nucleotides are TGTGCCTGGGAAGGACTGGGGACTAATGAAAAACTGTTTTTT. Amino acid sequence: CAWEGLGTNEKLFF.

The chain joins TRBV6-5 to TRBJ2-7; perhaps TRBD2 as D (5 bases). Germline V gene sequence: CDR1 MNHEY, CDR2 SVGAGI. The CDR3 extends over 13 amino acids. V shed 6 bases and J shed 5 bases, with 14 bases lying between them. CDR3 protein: CASRNTRYHEQYF. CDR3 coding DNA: TGTGCCAGCAGGAACACTAGGTACCACGAGCAGTACTTC.

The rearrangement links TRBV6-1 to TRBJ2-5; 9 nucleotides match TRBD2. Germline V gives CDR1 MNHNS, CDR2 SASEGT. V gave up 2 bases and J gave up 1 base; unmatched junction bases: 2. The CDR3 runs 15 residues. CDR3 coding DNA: TGTGCCAGCAGTGAACTAGCGGGGATCCAAGAGACCCAGTACTTC. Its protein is CASSELAGIQETQYF.

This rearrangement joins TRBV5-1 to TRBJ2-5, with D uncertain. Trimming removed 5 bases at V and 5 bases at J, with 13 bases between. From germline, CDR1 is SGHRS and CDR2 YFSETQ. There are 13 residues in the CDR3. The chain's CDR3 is CASSATQVETQYF. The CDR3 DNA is TGCGCCAGCAGTGCGACCCAGGTGGAGACCCAGTACTTC. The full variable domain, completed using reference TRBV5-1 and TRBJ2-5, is KAGVTQTPRYLIKTRGQQVTLSCSPISGHRSVSWYQQTPGQGLQFLFEYFSETQRNKGNFPGRFSGRQFSNSRSEMNVSTLELGDSALYLCASSATQVETQYFGPGTRLLVL.

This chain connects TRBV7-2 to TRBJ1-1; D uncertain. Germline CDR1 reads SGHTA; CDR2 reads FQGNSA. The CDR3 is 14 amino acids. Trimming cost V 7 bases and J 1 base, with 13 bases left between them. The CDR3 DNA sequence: TGTGCCAGCACCCTTATACACGGGAACACTGAAGCTTTCTTT. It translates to CASTLIHGNTEAFF.

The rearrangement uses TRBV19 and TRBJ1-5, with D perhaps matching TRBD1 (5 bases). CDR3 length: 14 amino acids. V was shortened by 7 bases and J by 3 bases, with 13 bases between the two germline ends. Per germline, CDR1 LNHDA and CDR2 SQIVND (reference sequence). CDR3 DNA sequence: TGTGCCAGTACCCGAGGGGCTTACAATCAGCCCCAGCATTTT. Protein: CASTRGAYNQPQHF.

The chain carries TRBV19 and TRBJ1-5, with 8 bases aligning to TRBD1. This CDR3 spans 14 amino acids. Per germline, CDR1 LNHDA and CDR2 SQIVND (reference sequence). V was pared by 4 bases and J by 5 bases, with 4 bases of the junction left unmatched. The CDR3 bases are TGTGCCAGTAGTAATGGACAGGGTCATCAGCCCCAGCATTTT. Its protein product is CASSNGQGHQPQHF.

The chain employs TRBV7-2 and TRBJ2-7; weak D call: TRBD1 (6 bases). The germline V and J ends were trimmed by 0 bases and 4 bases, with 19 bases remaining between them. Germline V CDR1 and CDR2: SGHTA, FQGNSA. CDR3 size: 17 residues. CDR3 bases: TGTGCCAGCAGCTTAGCCTACCCCGGACAGCCTCAATACGAGCAGTACTTC. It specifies CASSLAYPGQPQYEQYF.

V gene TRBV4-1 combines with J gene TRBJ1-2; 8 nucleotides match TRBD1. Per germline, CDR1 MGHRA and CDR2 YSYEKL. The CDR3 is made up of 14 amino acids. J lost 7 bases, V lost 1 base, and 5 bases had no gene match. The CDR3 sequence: CASSQGTGKRGYTF. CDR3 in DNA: TGCGCCAGCAGCCAAGGGACAGGGAAGCGTGGCTACACCTTC.

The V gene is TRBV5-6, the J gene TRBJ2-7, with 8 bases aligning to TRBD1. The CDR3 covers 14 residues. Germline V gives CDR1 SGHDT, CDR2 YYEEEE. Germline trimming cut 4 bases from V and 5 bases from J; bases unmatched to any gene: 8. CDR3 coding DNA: TGTGCCAGCAGCCGTGGCAGGGGGCTACACGAGCAGTACTTC. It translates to CASSRGRGLHEQYF.

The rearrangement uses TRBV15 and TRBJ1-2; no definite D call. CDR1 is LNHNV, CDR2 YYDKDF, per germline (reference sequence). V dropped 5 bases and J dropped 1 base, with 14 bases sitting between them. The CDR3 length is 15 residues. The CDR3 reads CATSGLTRNNYGYTF. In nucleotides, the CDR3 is TGTGCCACCAGCGGTTTAACTCGGAATAACTATGGCTACACCTTC.

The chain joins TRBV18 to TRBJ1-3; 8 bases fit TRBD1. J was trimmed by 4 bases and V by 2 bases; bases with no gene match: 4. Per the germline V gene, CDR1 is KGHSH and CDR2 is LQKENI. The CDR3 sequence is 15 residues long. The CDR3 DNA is TGTGCCAGCTCACCAGGGACAGGCGGGGGAAACACCATATATTTT. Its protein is CASSPGTGGGNTIYF.

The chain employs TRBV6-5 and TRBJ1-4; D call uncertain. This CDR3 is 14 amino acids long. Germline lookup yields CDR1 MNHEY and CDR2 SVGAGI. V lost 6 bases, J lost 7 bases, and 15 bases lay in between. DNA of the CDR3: TGTGCCAGCAGACCCGGAACAGATGGTGAAAAACTGTTTTTT. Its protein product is CASRPGTDGEKLFF.

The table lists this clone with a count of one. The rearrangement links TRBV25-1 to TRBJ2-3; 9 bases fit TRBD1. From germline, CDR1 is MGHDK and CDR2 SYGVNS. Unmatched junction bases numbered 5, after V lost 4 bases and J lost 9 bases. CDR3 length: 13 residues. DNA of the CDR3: TGTGCCAGCAGTGTCAAACAGGGGGCAACGCAGTATTTT. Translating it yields CASSVKQGATQYF.

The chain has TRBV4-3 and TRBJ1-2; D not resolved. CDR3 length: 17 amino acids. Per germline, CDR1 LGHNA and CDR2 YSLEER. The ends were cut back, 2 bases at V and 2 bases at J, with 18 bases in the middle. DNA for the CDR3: TGCGCCAGCAGCCAAAACCTTGGACGGGCAGACAACTATGGCTACACCTTC. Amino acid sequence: CASSQNLGRADNYGYTF.

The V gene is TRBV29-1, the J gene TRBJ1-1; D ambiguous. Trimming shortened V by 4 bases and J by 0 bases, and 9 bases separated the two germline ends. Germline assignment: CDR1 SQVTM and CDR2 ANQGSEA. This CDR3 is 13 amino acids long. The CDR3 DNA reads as TGCAGCGTTGGGGCGACTTTGAACACTGAAGCTTTCTTT. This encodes CSVGATLNTEAFF. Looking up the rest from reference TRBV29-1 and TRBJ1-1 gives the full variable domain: SAVISQKPSRDICQRGTSLTIQCQVDSQVTMMFWYRQQPGQSLTLIATANQGSEATYESGFVIDKFPISRPNLTFSTLTVSNMSPEDSSIYLCSVGATLNTEAFFGQGTRLTVV.

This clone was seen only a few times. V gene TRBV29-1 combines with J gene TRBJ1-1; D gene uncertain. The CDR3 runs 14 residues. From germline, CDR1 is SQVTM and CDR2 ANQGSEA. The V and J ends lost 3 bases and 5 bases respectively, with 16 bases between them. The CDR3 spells CSVDLTPGSTEAFF. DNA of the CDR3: TGCAGCGTTGACCTTACCCCGGGATCGACTGAAGCTTTCTTT.

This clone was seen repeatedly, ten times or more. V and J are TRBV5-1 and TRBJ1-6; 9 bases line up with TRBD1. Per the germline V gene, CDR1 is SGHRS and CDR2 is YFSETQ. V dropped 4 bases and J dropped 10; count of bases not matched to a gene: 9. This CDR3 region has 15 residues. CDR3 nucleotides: TGCGCCAGCAGCCAAAAGGGACAGGGCGGCTCACCCCTCCACTTT. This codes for CASSQKGQGGSPLHF.

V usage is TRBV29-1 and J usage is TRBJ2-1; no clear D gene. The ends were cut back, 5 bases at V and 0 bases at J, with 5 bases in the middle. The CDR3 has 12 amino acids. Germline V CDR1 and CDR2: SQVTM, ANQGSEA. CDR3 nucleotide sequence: TGCAGCGTTCACAGCTCCTACAATGAGCAGTTCTTC. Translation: CSVHSSYNEQFF.

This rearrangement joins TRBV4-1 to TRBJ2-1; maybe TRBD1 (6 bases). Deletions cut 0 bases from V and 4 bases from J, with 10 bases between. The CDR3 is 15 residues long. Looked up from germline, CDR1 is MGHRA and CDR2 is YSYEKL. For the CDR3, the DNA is TGCGCCAGCAGCCAAGACCAGGGGCCATACAATGAGCAGTTCTTC. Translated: CASSQDQGPYNEQFF.

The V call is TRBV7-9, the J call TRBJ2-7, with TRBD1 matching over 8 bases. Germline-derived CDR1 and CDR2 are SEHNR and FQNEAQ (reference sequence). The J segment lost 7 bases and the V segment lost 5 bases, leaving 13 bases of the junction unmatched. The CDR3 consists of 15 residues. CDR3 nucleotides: TGTGCCAGCAGCGAGGGACAGGTCCCTCGATGGGAGCAGTACTTC. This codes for CASSEGQVPRWEQYF.

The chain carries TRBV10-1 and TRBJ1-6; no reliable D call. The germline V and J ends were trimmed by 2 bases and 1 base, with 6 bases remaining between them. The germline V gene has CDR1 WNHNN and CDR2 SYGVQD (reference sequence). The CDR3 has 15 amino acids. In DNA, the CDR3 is TGCGCCAGCAGTGAGGAAGGTTCCTATAATTCACCCCTCCACTTT. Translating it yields CASSEEGSYNSPLHF.

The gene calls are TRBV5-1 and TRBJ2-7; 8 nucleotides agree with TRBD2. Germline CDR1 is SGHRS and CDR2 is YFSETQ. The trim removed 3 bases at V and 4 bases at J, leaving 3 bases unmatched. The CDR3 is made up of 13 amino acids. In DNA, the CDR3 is TGCGCCAGCAGCTCGGGGGGGCCGTACGAGCAGTACTTC. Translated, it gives CASSSGGPYEQYF.

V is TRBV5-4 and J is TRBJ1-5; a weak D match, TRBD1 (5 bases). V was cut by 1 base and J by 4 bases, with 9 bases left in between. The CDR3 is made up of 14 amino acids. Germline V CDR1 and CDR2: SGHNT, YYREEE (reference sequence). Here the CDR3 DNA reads TGTGCCAGCAGCTTGCAAGGGGCAAATCAGCCCCAGCATTTT. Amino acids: CASSLQGANQPQHF.

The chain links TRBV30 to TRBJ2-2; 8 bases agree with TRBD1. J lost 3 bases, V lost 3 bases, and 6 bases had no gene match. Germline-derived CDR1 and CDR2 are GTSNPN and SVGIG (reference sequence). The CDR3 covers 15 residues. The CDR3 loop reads CAWSRQGTYTGELFF. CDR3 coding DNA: TGTGCCTGGAGCAGACAGGGGACCTACACCGGGGAGCTGTTTTTT. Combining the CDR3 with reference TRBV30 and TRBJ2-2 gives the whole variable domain SQTIHQWPATLVQPVGSPLSLECTVEGTSNPNLYWYRQAAGRGLQLLFYSVGIGQISSEVPQNLSASRPQDRQFILSSKKLLLSDSGFYLCAWSRQGTYTGELFFGEGSRLTVL.

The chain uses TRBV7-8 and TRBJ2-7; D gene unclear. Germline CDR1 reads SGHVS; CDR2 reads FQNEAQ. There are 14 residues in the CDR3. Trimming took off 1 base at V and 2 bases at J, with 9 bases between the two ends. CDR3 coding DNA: TGTGCCAGCAGCTTAGGAGGCATTCCCTACGAGCAGTACTTC. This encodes CASSLGGIPYEQYF.